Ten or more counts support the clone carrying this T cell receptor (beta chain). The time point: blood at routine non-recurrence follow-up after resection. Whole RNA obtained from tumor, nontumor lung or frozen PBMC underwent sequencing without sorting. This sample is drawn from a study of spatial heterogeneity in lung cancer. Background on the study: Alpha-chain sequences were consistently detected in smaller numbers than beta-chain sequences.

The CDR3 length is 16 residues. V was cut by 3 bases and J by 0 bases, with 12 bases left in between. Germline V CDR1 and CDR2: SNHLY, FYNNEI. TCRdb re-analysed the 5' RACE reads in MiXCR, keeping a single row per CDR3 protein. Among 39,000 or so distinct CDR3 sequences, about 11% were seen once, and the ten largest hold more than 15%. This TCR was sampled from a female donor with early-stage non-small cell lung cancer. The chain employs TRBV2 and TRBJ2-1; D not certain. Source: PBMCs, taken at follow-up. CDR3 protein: CASSEAPLNSYNEQFF. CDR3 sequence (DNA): TGTGCCAGCAGTGAGGCCCCGTTAAACTCCTACAATGAGCAGTTCTTC.